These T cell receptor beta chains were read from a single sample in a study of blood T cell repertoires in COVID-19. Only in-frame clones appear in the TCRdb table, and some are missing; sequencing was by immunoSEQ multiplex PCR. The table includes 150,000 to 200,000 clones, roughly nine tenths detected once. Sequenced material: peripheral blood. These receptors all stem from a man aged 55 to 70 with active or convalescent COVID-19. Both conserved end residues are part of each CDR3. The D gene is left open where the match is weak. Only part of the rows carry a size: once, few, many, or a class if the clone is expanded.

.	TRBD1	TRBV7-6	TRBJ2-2	CASSTQGGNTGELFF	TGTGCCAGCAGCACACAGGGGGGGAACACCGGGGAGCTGTTTTTT
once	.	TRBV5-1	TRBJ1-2	CASSADYTNYGYTF	TGCGCCAGCAGCGCCGACTACACTAACTATGGCTACACCTTC
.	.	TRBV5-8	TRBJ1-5	CASSVGLNSNQPQHF	TGTGCCAGCAGCGTGGGACTTAATAGCAATCAGCCCCAGCATTTT
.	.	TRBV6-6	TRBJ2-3	CASSYYSQLDTQYF	TGTGCCAGCAGTTACTATTCCCAACTCGATACGCAGTATTTT
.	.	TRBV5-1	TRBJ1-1	CASSSGQLDFRNTEAFF	TGCGCCAGCAGCTCAGGACAGCTCGACTTCCGGAACACTGAAGCTTTCTTT
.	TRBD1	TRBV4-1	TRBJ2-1	CASSQGDRENEQFF	TGCGCCAGCAGCCAAGGGGACAGGGAAAATGAGCAGTTCTTC
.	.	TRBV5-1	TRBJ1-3	CASSSGGGSGNTIYF	TGCGCCAGCAGTAGTGGAGGAGGGTCTGGAAACACCATATATTTT
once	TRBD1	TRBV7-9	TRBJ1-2	CASSSPPGGQGDGYTF	TGTGCCAGCAGCTCCCCTCCAGGGGGGCAAGGGGATGGCTACACCTTC
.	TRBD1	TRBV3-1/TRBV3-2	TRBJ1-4	CASSQTPPGGTVAVKLFF	TGTGCCAGCAGCCAAACTCCCCCGGGGGGGACAGTCGCGGTGAAACTGTTTTTT
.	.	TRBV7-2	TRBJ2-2	CASSHDSGNTGELFF	TGTGCCAGCAGCCACGACTCCGGGAACACCGGGGAGCTGTTTTTT